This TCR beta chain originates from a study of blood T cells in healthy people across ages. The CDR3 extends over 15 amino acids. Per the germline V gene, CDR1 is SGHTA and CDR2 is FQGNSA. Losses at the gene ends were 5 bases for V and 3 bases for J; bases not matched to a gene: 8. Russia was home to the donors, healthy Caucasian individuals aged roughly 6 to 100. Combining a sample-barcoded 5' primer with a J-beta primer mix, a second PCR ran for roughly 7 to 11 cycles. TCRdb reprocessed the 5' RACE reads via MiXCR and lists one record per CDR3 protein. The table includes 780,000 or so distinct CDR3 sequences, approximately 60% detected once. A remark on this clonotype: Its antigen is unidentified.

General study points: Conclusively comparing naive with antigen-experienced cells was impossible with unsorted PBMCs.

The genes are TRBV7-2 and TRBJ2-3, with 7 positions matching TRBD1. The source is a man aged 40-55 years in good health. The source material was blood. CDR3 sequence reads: CASSQRQGGTDTQYF. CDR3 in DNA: TGTGCCAGCAGCCAACGACAGGGTGGGACAGATACGCAGTATTTT.